This record covers a single T cell receptor (beta chain). The sample originates from a study of blood T cell repertoires in COVID-19. Study summary: The analysed material was cDNA or gDNA that came from T cells, B-cell-depleted T cells, or PBMCs.

Only in-frame clones appear in the TCRdb table, and some are missing; sequencing was by immunoSEQ multiplex PCR. Of roughly 340,000 clones listed, 85% to 90% were seen once; the top ten hold about 6.7%. This TCR was recovered from an older woman with COVID-19, enrolled during active disease. The sample taken for sequencing was peripheral blood.

CDR3: CASTRGRVYGYTF. In nucleotides, the CDR3 is TGTGCCAGCACCAGGGGGCGCGTCTATGGCTACACCTTC. The rearrangement uses TRBV2 and TRBJ1-2; 8 bases line up with TRBD1. Trimming at V came to 7 bases and at J to 4 bases, leaving 5 bases not matched to a gene. The CDR3 totals 13 residues. CDR1 is SNHLY and CDR2 is FYNNEI in the germline V gene.